This T cell receptor beta chain stems from a study of blood T cell repertoires in COVID-19. Study as a whole: Acute and convalescent COVID-19 specimens originated in the United States, Italy and Spain. Sources were T cells, B-cell-depleted T cells, or PBMCs; the material itself was cDNA or gDNA.

Trimming cost V 4 bases and J 7 bases, with 23 bases left between them. The germline gives CDR1 LGHDT, CDR2 YNNKEL (reference sequence). The CDR3 spans 17 residues. Original data processing: Amplification of reference gene primers provided the estimated nucleated cell counts. The data were produced by immunoSEQ multiplex PCR, yet TCRdb's version contains in-frame clones alone and is incomplete. V and J calls plus clone size are reproduced from that table; the DNA served to infer D and trimming. The sample has 150,000 to 200,000 clones; over 80% are singletons. The gene calls are TRBV3-1 (or the pseudogene TRBV3-2) and TRBJ2-1; perhaps TRBD2 as D (7 bases). The sample taken for sequencing was peripheral blood. This receptor was obtained from a woman in her 70s with acute or convalescent COVID-19. The CDR3 loop is CASSRLTSGGGANEQFF. For the CDR3, the DNA is TGTGCCAGCAGCCGCCTAACTTCGGGTGGGGGGGCTAATGAGCAGTTCTTC.